Listed below are T cell receptor beta chains from one sample, sequenced in a study of blood T cell repertoires in COVID-19. Sequencing was performed with immunoSEQ multiplex PCR; in TCRdb, only in-frame clones are kept and a portion is missing. The sample comprises 40,000 or so clones, about 85% of which are singletons, and approximately 1.6% rests with the top ten. The source material was peripheral blood. These receptor sequences come from a man in his sixties with COVID-19, enrolled during active disease. CDR3s include the opening cysteine and the closing phenylalanine or tryptophan. A D gene is named only where the DNA matches it firmly. Not every row has a clone size; where given, it reads once, few, many or a size class.

J: TRBJ2-7
V: TRBV4-1
size: .
D: TRBD1
length: 16
DNA: TGCGCCAGCAGCCAAGAGGATCCGACAGGGTCCTACGAGCAGTACTTC
CDR3: CASSQEDPTGSYEQYF

J: TRBJ1-3
V: TRBV18
size: .
D: .
length: 14
DNA: TGTGCCAGCTCACCCCCTCGGACAGGAAACACCATATATTTT
CDR3: CASSPPRTGNTIYF

J: TRBJ1-1
V: TRBV19
size: .
D: .
length: 13
DNA: TGTGCCAGTAGTCGACAGGTGAGCACTGAAGCTTTCTTT
CDR3: CASSRQVSTEAFF

J: TRBJ1-2
V: TRBV9
size: .
D: .
length: 13
DNA: TGTGCCAGCAGCGTAACGGAGAACTATGGCTACACCTTC
CDR3: CASSVTENYGYTF

J: TRBJ1-3
V: TRBV7-9
size: .
D: .
length: 16
DNA: TGTGCCAGCAGCGCCCCGTCCGGACTTTTAACGGACACCATATATTTT
CDR3: CASSAPSGLLTDTIYF

J: TRBJ2-5
V: TRBV29-1
size: once
D: TRBD2
length: 16
DNA: TGCAGCGTTGTAAAGATTGGGGGAGGGTTACAAGAGACCCAGTACTTC
CDR3: CSVVKIGGGLQETQYF

J: TRBJ2-3
V: TRBV27
size: .
D: TRBD2
length: 17
DNA: TGTGCCAGCAGTTTCTTCCGGACTAGCGGTAACACAGATACGCAGTATTTT
CDR3: CASSFFRTSGNTDTQYF

J: TRBJ2-1
V: TRBV5-1
size: .
D: .
length: 14
DNA: TGCGCCAGCGGCCTCGGGGGGCTCGCCCATGAGCAGTTCTTC
CDR3: CASGLGGLAHEQFF

J: TRBJ2-5
V: TRBV27
size: .
D: .
length: 14
DNA: TGTGCCAGCAGTTTGGGGGGGTTGGACAGGACCCAGTACTTC
CDR3: CASSLGGLDRTQYF

J: TRBJ1-1
V: TRBV11-2
size: .
D: TRBD1
length: 15
DNA: TGTGCCAGCAGCCTCCTCCGGGACAGGAACACTGAAGCTTTCTTT
CDR3: CASSLLRDRNTEAFF

J: TRBJ1-2
V: TRBV6-6
size: .
D: TRBD1
length: 14
DNA: TGTGCCAGCAGCCCGGGACAGAACCTCTATGGCTACACCTTC
CDR3: CASSPGQNLYGYTF

J: TRBJ1-4
V: TRBV6-6
size: .
D: .
length: 14
DNA: TGTGCCAGCAGTCGATCGGGGAGGGGTGAAAAACTGTTTTTT
CDR3: CASSRSGRGEKLFF

J: TRBJ1-5
V: TRBV18
size: few
D: TRBD1
length: 16
DNA: TGTGCCAGCTCAGGGACAGGGGGTTTGGGTGGTCAGCCCCAGCATTTT
CDR3: CASSGTGGLGGQPQHF

J: TRBJ2-7
V: TRBV5-4
size: .
D: .
length: 13
DNA: TGTGCCAGCAGCTGGGGCAGGTCCGACGAGCAGTACTTC
CDR3: CASSWGRSDEQYF

J: TRBJ1-2
V: TRBV28
size: few
D: .
length: 14
DNA: TGTGCCAGCAGTTTGGCACCGAATAACTATGGCTACACCTTC
CDR3: CASSLAPNNYGYTF

J: TRBJ2-7
V: TRBV6-5
size: .
D: TRBD1
length: 13
DNA: TGTGCCGCACGCACCGGGGCAGGGGGCGAGCAGTACTTC
CDR3: CAARTGAGGEQYF

J: TRBJ2-2
V: TRBV5-1
size: .
D: .
length: 14
DNA: TGCGCCAGCAGCTTGGATTACGGGAGCGGGGAGCTGTTTTTT
CDR3: CASSLDYGSGELFF

J: TRBJ1-1
V: TRBV27
size: .
D: .
length: 14
DNA: TGTGCCAGCAGCCTTGTGGGGGGGAACACTGAAGCTTTCTTT
CDR3: CASSLVGGNTEAFF

J: TRBJ2-7
V: TRBV15
size: .
D: TRBD2
length: 15
DNA: TGTGCCACCAGCAGAGGGCTAGCGGGAGATTTCGAGCAGTACTTC
CDR3: CATSRGLAGDFEQYF

J: TRBJ1-1
V: TRBV4-3
size: .
D: TRBD1
length: 16
DNA: TGCGCCAGCAGCCTGTACCCAGGGGGCGGGAACACTGAAGCTTTCTTT
CDR3: CASSLYPGGGNTEAFF

J: TRBJ2-3
V: TRBV6-5
size: .
D: TRBD1
length: 15
DNA: TGTGCCAGCACCCGACAGGGGCACAACACAGATACGCAGTATTTT
CDR3: CASTRQGHNTDTQYF

J: TRBJ1-4
V: TRBV9
size: .
D: .
length: 14
DNA: TGTGCCAGCAGCGTAGGACCAGGGGATGAAAAACTGTTTTTT
CDR3: CASSVGPGDEKLFF

J: TRBJ1-5
V: TRBV30
size: .
D: TRBD1
length: 18
DNA: TGTGCCTGGAGTCCTCCGGGACAGGGGGCGTATGGCAATCAGCCCCAGCATTTT
CDR3: CAWSPPGQGAYGNQPQHF

J: TRBJ1-4
V: TRBV4-2
size: .
D: .
length: 18
DNA: TGTGCCAGCAGCCAAGGAGGTGGGCGGGCTTGGATGGACGAAAAACTGTTTTTT
CDR3: CASSQGGGRAWMDEKLFF

J: TRBJ1-3
V: TRBV5-4
size: .
D: .
length: 12
DNA: TGTGCCAGCAGCCAGTGGGGAAACACCATATATTTT
CDR3: CASSQWGNTIYF

J: TRBJ1-2
V: TRBV9
size: .
D: TRBD1
length: 15
DNA: TGTGCCAGCAGCTTCGGACAGGGATCGATGGGCGGCTACACCTTC
CDR3: CASSFGQGSMGGYTF

J: TRBJ1-2
V: TRBV11-2
size: few
D: .
length: 13
DNA: TGTGCCAGCAGCTTAGATCCTGGCTCGAGCTACACCTTC
CDR3: CASSLDPGSSYTF

J: TRBJ2-7
V: TRBV19
size: few
D: TRBD2
length: 14
DNA: TGTGCCAGTAGTCCGCAGACTAGCCCCTACGAGCAGTACTTC
CDR3: CASSPQTSPYEQYF

J: TRBJ1-1
V: TRBV3-1/TRBV3-2
size: .
D: .
length: 12
DNA: TGTGCCAGCGGGGCAGGGTGGACTGAAGCTTTCTTT
CDR3: CASGAGWTEAFF

J: TRBJ1-2
V: TRBV5-1
size: few
D: TRBD1
length: 15
DNA: TGCGCCAGCAGCCCGGGACAGGCTAGGGACTATGGCTACACCTTC
CDR3: CASSPGQARDYGYTF

J: TRBJ1-2
V: TRBV2
size: once
D: TRBD1
length: 14
DNA: TGTGCCAGCAGTGGAAGGACAGGGCTTTTTGGCTACACCTTC
CDR3: CASSGRTGLFGYTF

J: TRBJ2-4
V: TRBV29-1
size: .
D: .
length: 13
DNA: TGCAGCGTTGCCGGGGTGACCAAAAACATTCAGTACTTC
CDR3: CSVAGVTKNIQYF

J: TRBJ1-2
V: TRBV27
size: .
D: TRBD1
length: 14
DNA: TGTGCCAGCAGTCCCGGGACAGGGTACTATGGCTACACCTTC
CDR3: CASSPGTGYYGYTF

J: TRBJ2-3
V: TRBV5-1
size: .
D: .
length: 14
DNA: TGCGCCAGCAGCTTGCGGCAGCGAGGAGATACGCAGTATTTT
CDR3: CASSLRQRGDTQYF

J: TRBJ1-6
V: TRBV25-1
size: .
D: .
length: 14
DNA: TGTGCCAGCAGAAATTACAGGGACCATTCACCCCTCCACTTT
CDR3: CASRNYRDHSPLHF

J: TRBJ1-4
V: TRBV12-5
size: .
D: TRBD1
length: 14
DNA: TGTGCTAGTGCCCAAGACAGGGGATATGAAAAACTGTTTTTT
CDR3: CASAQDRGYEKLFF

J: TRBJ1-6
V: TRBV5-1
size: .
D: .
length: 12
DNA: TGCGCCAGCAGCTTGGCGAATTCACCCCTCCACTTT
CDR3: CASSLANSPLHF

J: TRBJ2-3
V: TRBV2
size: .
D: .
length: 12
DNA: TGTGCCTCTGGACTGAGCACAGATACGCAGTATTTT
CDR3: CASGLSTDTQYF

J: TRBJ1-1
V: TRBV7-9
size: few
D: .
length: 14
DNA: TGTGCCAGCAGCCTGGGCATATCGAACACTGAAGCTTTCTTT
CDR3: CASSLGISNTEAFF

J: TRBJ1-5
V: TRBV7-8
size: .
D: TRBD1
length: 15
DNA: TGTGCCAGCAGCAAGGGACAGGGGAGAAATCAGCCCCAGCATTTT
CDR3: CASSKGQGRNQPQHF

J: TRBJ1-5
V: TRBV5-1
size: .
D: .
length: 15
DNA: TGCGCCAGCAGCCCCGGCCAGGGATGGGATCAGCCCCAGCATTTT
CDR3: CASSPGQGWDQPQHF

J: TRBJ2-7
V: TRBV2
size: .
D: TRBD1
length: 13
DNA: TGTGCCAGCACCGGGACAGTAATCTACGAGCAGTACTTC
CDR3: CASTGTVIYEQYF

J: TRBJ1-2
V: TRBV11-2
size: .
D: .
length: 13
DNA: TGTGCCAGCAGCTTAGTGGACAGCTACGGCTACACCTTC
CDR3: CASSLVDSYGYTF

J: TRBJ2-5
V: TRBV15
size: .
D: .
length: 13
DNA: TGTGCCACCAGCAGTGTCCAGGGTGGGACCCAGTACTTC
CDR3: CATSSVQGGTQYF

J: TRBJ2-7
V: TRBV11-3
size: .
D: .
length: 12
DNA: TGTGCCAGCAGTTTAGAACCTAGCAAGCAGTACTTC
CDR3: CASSLEPSKQYF

J: TRBJ1-1
V: TRBV6-1
size: .
D: .
length: 19
DNA: TGTGCCAGCAGTGAAGCGTTCGGACAGCCAAATCCTGGGAACACTGAAGCTTTCTTT
CDR3: CASSEAFGQPNPGNTEAFF

J: TRBJ1-5
V: TRBV3-1/TRBV3-2
size: .
D: .
length: 13
DNA: TGTGCCAGCAGCGCTGACATAAATCAGCCCCAGCATTTT
CDR3: CASSADINQPQHF

J: TRBJ1-4
V: TRBV6-6
size: few
D: TRBD1
length: 16
DNA: TGTGCCAGCAGTTCGGGACAGGTGGCAACTAATGAAAAACTGTTTTTT
CDR3: CASSSGQVATNEKLFF

J: TRBJ1-2
V: TRBV19
size: .
D: .
length: 12
DNA: TGTGCCAGTGGACAGTTTAACTATGGCTACACCTTC
CDR3: CASGQFNYGYTF

J: TRBJ1-2
V: TRBV29-1
size: .
D: .
length: 12
DNA: TGCAGCGTTGAAGAATACGGGAAAGGCTACACCTTC
CDR3: CSVEEYGKGYTF

J: TRBJ2-7
V: TRBV2
size: .
D: TRBD2
length: 13
DNA: TGTGCCAGCAGTCCTAGCGGTCCACACGAGCAGTACTTC
CDR3: CASSPSGPHEQYF

J: TRBJ2-7
V: TRBV30
size: .
D: .
length: 12
DNA: TGTGCCTGGACGCGGCAGGGGAACGAGCAGTACTTC
CDR3: CAWTRQGNEQYF

J: TRBJ1-1
V: TRBV6-6
size: few
D: .
length: 13
DNA: TGTGCCAGCAGTGTAAGGGGGAGCACTGAAGCTTTCTTT
CDR3: CASSVRGSTEAFF

J: TRBJ2-7
V: TRBV9
size: .
D: .
length: 15
DNA: TGTGCCAGCAGCAAATCCGGGACACGGACCTACGAGCAGTACTTC
CDR3: CASSKSGTRTYEQYF

J: TRBJ1-2
V: TRBV2
size: .
D: TRBD1
length: 15
DNA: TGTGCCAGCAGTGGTCAGAGCAGGGGGCAGGATGGCTACACCTTC
CDR3: CASSGQSRGQDGYTF

J: TRBJ1-2
V: TRBV12-3/TRBV12-4
size: .
D: .
length: 13
DNA: TGTGCCACCGCGAGGGGGAGTAACTATGGCTACACCTTC
CDR3: CATARGSNYGYTF